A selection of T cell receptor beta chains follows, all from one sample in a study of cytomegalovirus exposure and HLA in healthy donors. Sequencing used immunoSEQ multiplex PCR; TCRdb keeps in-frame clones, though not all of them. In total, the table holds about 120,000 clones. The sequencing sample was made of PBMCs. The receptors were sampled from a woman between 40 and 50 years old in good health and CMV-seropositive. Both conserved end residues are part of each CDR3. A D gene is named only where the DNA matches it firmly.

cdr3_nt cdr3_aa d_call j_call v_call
TGTGCCAGCGCGGAAGGAAACACCATATATTTT CASAEGNTIYF . TRBJ1-3 TRBV6-5
TGCGCCAGCAGCCAAGGGGACAGGGGGCTGGGCTACACCTTC CASSQGDRGLGYTF TRBD1 TRBJ1-2 TRBV4-3
TGTGCCAGCTCGTCAACCGGACAGGGTTGGACTGAAGCTTTCTTT CASSSTGQGWTEAFF TRBD1 TRBJ1-1 TRBV28
TGTGCCTGGAGTTCTAGAATTCAAGAGACCCAGTACTTC CAWSSRIQETQYF . TRBJ2-5 TRBV30
TGCGCCAGCAGCCAAGGACTAGCGGCCTACAATGAGCAGTTCTTC CASSQGLAAYNEQFF TRBD2 TRBJ2-1 TRBV4-1
TGTGCCTGGACTTCCCCCCTCGGACAGCGGGAAAAACTGTTTTTT CAWTSPLGQREKLFF . TRBJ1-4 TRBV30
TGTGCCAGCAGTCCCCTGACAGCCTCTGGAAACACCATATATTTT CASSPLTASGNTIYF . TRBJ1-3 TRBV27
TGTGCCAGCAGCCCGGACAGCCCTAATAACTATGGCTACACCTTC CASSPDSPNNYGYTF . TRBJ1-2 TRBV7-2
TGCGCCAGCAGCTTGGATGGGACTAGCACGCAGTATTTT CASSLDGTSTQYF TRBD2 TRBJ2-3 TRBV5-1
TGTGCCAGCAGTTCCCCGTGGCCGAACACCATATATTTT CASSSPWPNTIYF . TRBJ1-3 TRBV28
TGCGCCAGCAGCCGAAAGGGGACAGGATGGGAGACCCAGTACTTC CASSRKGTGWETQYF TRBD1 TRBJ2-5 TRBV5-1
TGTGCCAGCAGTTTCACCTCGAGCTCTGGAAACACCATATATTTT CASSFTSSSGNTIYF . TRBJ1-3 TRBV28
TGTGCCAGTAGTACACAGGGGTCTGGGGCCAACGTCCTGACTTTC CASSTQGSGANVLTF TRBD1 TRBJ2-6 TRBV19
TGTGCCAGTTCCAGGGATGGCTCCAATCAGCCCCAGCATTTT CASSRDGSNQPQHF . TRBJ1-5 TRBV19
TGTGCCACCAGCAGGGAGACTAGCGGGACGCTGGGGACCCAGTACTTC CATSRETSGTLGTQYF TRBD2 TRBJ2-5 TRBV15
TGCGCCAGCAGCCCAACTGGGGACAGCGGGAGGGGCGAGCAGTTCTTC CASSPTGDSGRGEQFF TRBD2 TRBJ2-1 TRBV4-1
TGCGCCAGCAGCCCGCGGACAGGGAACACCGGGGAGCTGTTTTTT CASSPRTGNTGELFF TRBD1 TRBJ2-2 TRBV5-1
TGTGCCAGCACAGGGCGCGCAGATGGCTCCTACGAGCAGTACTTC CASTGRADGSYEQYF . TRBJ2-7 TRBV6-1
TGTGCCACCGCGGGTGGAGGCAGCTACGAGCAGTACTTC CATAGGGSYEQYF . TRBJ2-7 TRBV27
TGTGCCAGCACCCGGGGCGGGAGCTACGAGCAGTACTTC CASTRGGSYEQYF TRBD2 TRBJ2-7 TRBV7-8